This T cell receptor beta chain was found in a study of regulatory dendritic cells for organ transplantation. Study observations and caveats: Considerable individual heterogeneity was seen in alloreactive memory CD8+ T cells.

Deletions cut 0 bases from V and 3 bases from J, with 19 bases between. From germline, CDR1 is LGHNA and CDR2 YNFKEQ. The CDR3 is made up of 18 amino acids. Comment on this clone: Its antigen is unknown.

This table comes from immunoSEQ multiplex PCR, and its TCRdb copy is limited to in-frame clones, with some not included. This sample carries over 9,000 clones, more than 55% of them seen once, and the ten largest clones take under 20%. CD4+ or CD8+ T cells were sorted as naive CD45RA+ or memory CD45RO+. The genes are TRBV4-2 and TRBJ2-3, with a possible D match to TRBD2 (6 bases). The sequenced sample consisted of memory CD8+ T cells from blood. Noted subset: CD45RO+ memory T cells. The sequence came from a human donor in good health. The CDR3: CASSQDLGTGVGTDTQYF. CDR3 DNA: TGTGCCAGCAGCCAAGATCTCGGGACGGGAGTGGGGACAGATACGCAGTATTTT.